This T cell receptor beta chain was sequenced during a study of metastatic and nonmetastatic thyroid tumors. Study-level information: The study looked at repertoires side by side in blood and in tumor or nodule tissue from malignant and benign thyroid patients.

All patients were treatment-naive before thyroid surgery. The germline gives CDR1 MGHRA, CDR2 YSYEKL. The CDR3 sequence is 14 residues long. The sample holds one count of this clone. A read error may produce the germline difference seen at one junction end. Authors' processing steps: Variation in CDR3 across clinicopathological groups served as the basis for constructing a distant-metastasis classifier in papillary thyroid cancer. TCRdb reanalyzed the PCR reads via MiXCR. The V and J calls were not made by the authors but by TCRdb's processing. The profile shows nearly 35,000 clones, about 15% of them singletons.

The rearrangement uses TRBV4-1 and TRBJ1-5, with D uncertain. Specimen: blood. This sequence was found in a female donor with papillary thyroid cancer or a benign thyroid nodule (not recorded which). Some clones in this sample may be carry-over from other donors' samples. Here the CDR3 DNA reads TGCGTCAGCAGCCAAGAGGGTAGTCGGCAGCCCCAGCATTTT. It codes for CVSSQEGSRQPQHF.